The 28 T cell receptor beta chains listed next were all sequenced from one sample in a study of shared clonotypes between healthy human individuals (dated by TCRdb to 2020 to 2022). The library was generated by the immunoSEQ multiplex PCR assay. This immuneACCESS table, as held by TCRdb, lists in-frame sequences with V and J called but not all clones. Of the missing ones, under half trace to an unresolved V gene in checked studies; the others have no known cause. For this sample there are 850,000 to 1,200,000 clones; roughly 80% appear just once. Approximately 1.5% of the sample comes from the top ten. The source material was memory CD4+ T cells sorted from blood. In the paper's terms, the cell subset or site label means: CD45RA-negative fraction. These receptors all come from a man between 18 and 29 years old in good health.

The rearrangement links TRBV7-2 to TRBJ1-1; D is ambiguous. Germline assignment: CDR1 SGHTA and CDR2 FQGNSA. V lost 5 bases and J 0 bases, leaving 10 bases between the germline ends. This CDR3 is 14 amino acids long. CDR3 protein: CASSRTDLNTEAFF. The DNA of the CDR3 is TGTGCCAGCAGCAGGACCGATTTGAACACTGAAGCTTTCTTT.

CDR3: CASSRDRVSYEQYF. In DNA form, the CDR3 reads TGTGCCAGTAGTAGGGACAGGGTTTCCTACGAGCAGTACTTC. This chain joins TRBV19 and TRBJ2-7; 9 bases map to TRBD1. Looked up from germline, CDR1 is LNHDA and CDR2 is SQIVND (reference sequence). The V segment lost 4 bases and the J segment 1 base; nucleotides outside the gene matches: 2. CDR3 size: 14 residues.

The chain recombines TRBV6-1 with TRBJ1-2, with D unclear. This CDR3 comprises 15 residues. Germline CDR1 reads MNHNS; CDR2 reads SASEGT. The germline V and J ends were trimmed by 3 bases and 4 bases, with 15 bases remaining between them. The CDR3 coding sequence is TGTGCCAGCAGTGAGCAGCTCGGCCAGATCTATGGCTACACCTTC. Residues: CASSEQLGQIYGYTF.

The sample holds one count of this clone. This chain joins TRBV6-5 and TRBJ1-1, with D maybe TRBD1 (5 bases). In germline, CDR1 is MNHEY, CDR2 SVGAGI. The V and J ends lost 6 bases and 1 base respectively, with 12 bases between them. The CDR3 has 14 amino acids. The DNA for the CDR3 is TGTGCCAGCAGATTACGGGGGAGGAACACTGAAGCTTTCTTT. It is translated as CASRLRGRNTEAFF.

This chain links TRBV5-4 with TRBJ2-5; TRBD2 matches at 12 bases. The ends lost 7 bases at V and 2 bases at J; junction bases unmatched: 9. In germline, CDR1 is SGHNT, CDR2 YYREEE (reference sequence). The CDR3 runs to 16 residues. DNA for the CDR3: TGTGCCAGCGGACGAACTAGCGGGGGGCTGCAAGAGACCCAGTACTTC. As protein: CASGRTSGGLQETQYF.

The chain carries TRBV5-4 and TRBJ2-3, with D possibly being TRBD2 (6 bases). CDR1 and CDR2 from the germline V gene are SGHNT and YYREEE (reference sequence). This CDR3 region has 16 residues. V lost 3 bases and J 2 bases, leaving 16 bases between the germline ends. The CDR3: CASSSPYGLNTDTQYF. In DNA, the CDR3 is TGTGCCAGCAGCTCACCCTATGGACTAAACACAGATACGCAGTATTTT.

This clone was detected once. This chain uses TRBV25-1 with TRBJ2-3; D is possibly TRBD1 or TRBD2 (5 bases each). Germline V gives CDR1 MGHDK, CDR2 SYGVNS. Deletions cut 4 bases from V and 14 bases from J, with 13 bases between. This CDR3 spans 11 amino acids. CDR3 sequence (DNA): TGTGCCAGCAGTGCCGGGGCCTCGGGGTATTTT. This gives the protein CASSAGASGYF. Looking up the rest from reference TRBV25-1 and TRBJ2-3 gives the full variable domain: EADIYQTPRYLVIGTGKKITLECSQTMGHDKMYWYQQDPGMELHLIHYSYGVNSTEKGDLSSESTVSRIRTEHFPLTLESARPSHTSQYLCASSAGASGYFGPGTRLTVL.

This chain links TRBV7-8 with TRBJ2-1, with TRBD1 matching over 8 bases. Germline-derived CDR1 and CDR2 are SGHVS and FQNEAQ. V was pared by 6 bases and J by 7 bases, with 11 bases of the junction left unmatched. The CDR3 has 15 amino acids. The DNA of the CDR3 is TGTGCCAGCAGTTCAGCCGGACAGGGCAAGAATGAGCAGTTCTTC. Translated: CASSSAGQGKNEQFF.

This chain joins TRBV30 and TRBJ2-2; a possible D gene is TRBD1 (6 bases). Per the germline V gene, CDR1 is GTSNPN and CDR2 is SVGIG (reference sequence). The V gene lost 5 bases and the J gene lost 5 bases, with 15 bases spanning the gap. CDR3 size: 14 residues. This CDR3 reads CAWSRGTGTGELFF. DNA of the CDR3: TGTGCCTGGTCCAGGGGTACTGGGACCGGGGAGCTGTTTTTT.

This clone was detected only once. The chain links TRBV7-8 to TRBJ2-5, with a possible D match to TRBD2 (7 bases). V was pared by 5 bases and J by 5 bases, with 18 bases between. Germline V gives CDR1 SGHVS, CDR2 FQNEAQ. CDR3 size: 15 residues. Here the CDR3 reads CASSQVGGPVETQYF. CDR3 bases: TGTGCCAGCAGCCAGGTGGGGGGGCCAGTGGAGACCCAGTACTTC. Supplemented by reference TRBV7-8 and TRBJ2-5, the full variable domain reads GAGVSQSPRYKVAKRGQDVALRCDPISGHVSLFWYQQALGQGPEFLTYFQNEAQLDKSGLPSDRFFAERPEGSVSTLKIQRTQQEDSAVYLCASSQVGGPVETQYFGPGTRLLVL.

The V and J genes are TRBV6-5 and TRBJ2-2; TRBD1 matches at 8 bases. This CDR3 contains 16 residues. Germline V lookup: CDR1 MNHEY, CDR2 SVGAGI. The V gene end was trimmed by 0 bases and the J gene end by 4 bases; junction bases not matched to a gene: 4. The CDR3 loop is CASSYSRQGTTGELFF. DNA of the CDR3: TGTGCCAGCAGTTACTCGAGACAGGGGACCACCGGGGAGCTGTTTTTT.

This clone was observed once. CDR3 protein: CASSLRASSYNEQFF. DNA of the CDR3: TGCGCCAGCAGCCTACGGGCGAGCTCCTACAATGAGCAGTTCTTC. The chain couples TRBV5-1 to TRBJ2-1; no firm D call. The CDR3 runs 15 residues. With 4 bases removed from V and 0 bases from J, the gap between germline ends came to 11 bases. Germline V gene lookup returns CDR1 SGHRS and CDR2 YFSETQ.

The chain joins TRBV6-5 to TRBJ2-3; the D is unclear. CDR1 and CDR2 (germline): MNHEY, SVGAGI. This CDR3 contains 14 residues. With 4 bases removed from V and 5 bases from J, the gap between germline ends came to 13 bases. CDR3: CASSSPGTRDTQYF. The DNA for the CDR3 is TGTGCCAGCAGTTCGCCTGGAACAAGAGATACGCAGTATTTT.

J is TRBJ1-6 and V is TRBV4-1; 7 bases align to TRBD1. The germline V gene encodes CDR1 MGHRA and CDR2 YSYEKL. This CDR3 is built from 15 residues. The J segment lost 7 bases and the V segment lost 4 bases, leaving 7 bases of the junction unmatched. Here the CDR3 DNA reads TGCGCCAGCAGCCTACAGGGGCCAGGCAATTCACCCCTCCACTTT. Protein product: CASSLQGPGNSPLHF.

This chain connects TRBV10-3 to TRBJ1-5, with D maybe TRBD1 (6 bases). This CDR3 contains 16 residues. CDR1 and CDR2 from the germline V gene are ENHRY and SYGVKD. The germline V and J ends were trimmed by 3 bases and 7 bases, with 19 bases remaining between them. The CDR3 sequence: CAISERGGGVGQPQHF. The CDR3 coding sequence is TGTGCCATCAGTGAAAGGGGGGGCGGAGTTGGCCAGCCCCAGCATTTT.

The chain is built from TRBV6-1 and TRBJ2-7; D gene uncertain. Trimming took 4 bases from V and 1 from J, leaving 5 bases between them. The CDR3 has 12 residues. Germline V lookup: CDR1 MNHNS, CDR2 SASEGT. The CDR3 protein is CASSGASYEQYF. In nucleotides, the CDR3 is TGTGCCAGCAGTGGAGCTTCCTACGAGCAGTACTTC.

V is TRBV2 and J is TRBJ1-4; 7 bases map to TRBD1. Germline CDR1 is SNHLY and CDR2 is FYNNEI. The CDR3 covers 15 residues. V shed 8 bases and J 4 bases; nucleotides not matched to a gene: 10. CDR3 coding DNA: TGTGCCAGCCACCCCCGGGACAGTCGTAATGAAAAACTGTTTTTT. It yields the protein CASHPRDSRNEKLFF.

V gene TRBV28 combines with J gene TRBJ1-4; D may be TRBD1 (5 bases). CDR1 MDHEN and CDR2 SYDVKM come from the germline V gene. The V end was cut by 11 bases, the J end by 7 bases, with 11 bases between. The CDR3 runs 11 residues. The CDR3 DNA reads TGTGCCGCCTGGGGGGGTGAAAAACTGTTTTTT. The encoded protein is CAAWGGEKLFF.

The V call is TRBV5-1, the J call TRBJ1-2; no reliable D call. From germline, CDR1 is SGHRS and CDR2 YFSETQ. CDR3 size: 12 residues. Trimming cost V 2 bases and J 8 bases, with 10 bases left between them. The CDR3 DNA is TGCGCCAGCAGCTTTCTTGGAGAGGGCTACACCTTC. Amino acids: CASSFLGEGYTF.

This sequence joins TRBV11-2 and TRBJ2-3; D might be TRBD1 or TRBD2, each matching 5 bases. The CDR3 spans 14 residues. Germline V gene lookup returns CDR1 SGHAT and CDR2 FQNNGV. Trimming removed 4 bases at V and 2 bases at J, with 10 bases between. The DNA for the CDR3 is TGTGCCAGCAGCTCCAAGGGGACCACAGATACGCAGTATTTT. Translation gives CASSSKGTTDTQYF.

V gene TRBV6-1 combines with J gene TRBJ2-4; 8 nucleotides line up with TRBD2. Germline V gene sequence: CDR1 MNHNS, CDR2 SASEGT. V dropped 2 bases and J dropped 3; count of bases not matched to a gene: 6. The CDR3 extends over 16 amino acids. This CDR3 reads CASSEPAGAVKNIQYF. The CDR3 DNA reads TGTGCCAGCAGTGAACCAGCGGGAGCGGTCAAAAACATTCAGTACTTC.

The chain carries TRBV6-6 and TRBJ2-7, with D uncertain. CDR1 and CDR2 from the germline V gene are MNHNY and SVGAGI (reference sequence). V was trimmed by 7 bases and J by 3 bases, leaving 10 bases between them. This CDR3 is built from 12 residues. The CDR3 here is CASTGNSYEQYF. CDR3 sequence (DNA): TGTGCCAGCACCGGCAACAGCTACGAGCAGTACTTC.

This clone was seen a single time. The chain carries TRBV27 and TRBJ2-3; tentative D call: TRBD1 (5 bases). V was trimmed by 2 bases and J by 8 bases, leaving 20 bases between them. The CDR3 contains 16 residues. The germline CDR1 and CDR2 sequences are MNHEY and SMNVEV (reference sequence). CDR3 sequence (DNA): TGTGCCAGCAGTTTAAGACAGCCAAATGGGCTTGGTACGCAGTATTTT. Amino acids: CASSLRQPNGLGTQYF.

The rearrangement links TRBV10-3 to TRBJ2-1, with D perhaps assigned TRBD1 or TRBD2 (5 bases each). CDR1 is ENHRY, CDR2 SYGVKD, per germline. This CDR3 is built from 13 residues. Trimming shortened V by 10 bases and J by 8 bases, and 18 bases separated the two germline ends. CDR3 nucleotides: TGTGCCACCGTCAATGGGGACCCCGATGAGCAGTTCTTC. Residues: CATVNGDPDEQFF.

The chain couples TRBV18 to TRBJ2-5; TRBD1 might be the D (5 bases). V was trimmed by 3 bases and J by 5 bases, leaving 10 bases between them. Germline V gene data show CDR1 as KGHSH and CDR2 as LQKENI. This CDR3 is built from 13 residues. This CDR3 reads CASSPDKRETQYF. The CDR3 bases are TGTGCCAGCTCACCGGACAAACGGGAGACCCAGTACTTC.

The chain is built from TRBV27 and TRBJ2-5, with D possibly being TRBD1 (5 bases). Germline V gives CDR1 MNHEY, CDR2 SMNVEV (reference sequence). Trimming cost V 3 bases and J 2 bases, with 10 bases left between them. The CDR3 extends over 14 amino acids. CDR3 sequence reads: CASSFQGEQETQYF. In nucleotides, the CDR3 is TGTGCCAGCAGTTTTCAGGGTGAGCAAGAGACCCAGTACTTC.

This sequence joins TRBV5-4 and TRBJ1-3; no clear D. Trimming removed 0 bases at V and 0 bases at J, with 7 bases between. Germline assignment: CDR1 SGHNT and CDR2 YYREEE (reference sequence). This CDR3 has 15 amino acids. CDR3 in DNA: TGTGCCAGCAGCTTGGACAGCTTCTCTGGAAACACCATATATTTT. Protein: CASSLDSFSGNTIYF.

The V call is TRBV30, the J call TRBJ2-6, with D maybe TRBD2 (6 bases). The CDR3 runs 15 residues. Trimming cost V 5 bases and J 0 bases, with 11 bases left between them. Germline V lookup: CDR1 GTSNPN, CDR2 SVGIG (reference sequence). The DNA for the CDR3 is TGTGCCTGGGCGGGATCCTACTCTGGGGCCAACGTCCTGACTTTC. This encodes CAWAGSYSGANVLTF. Full variable domain (remainder filled in from reference TRBV30 and TRBJ2-6): SQTIHQWPATLVQPVGSPLSLECTVEGTSNPNLYWYRQAAGRGLQLLFYSVGIGQISSEVPQNLSASRPQDRQFILSSKKLLLSDSGFYLCAWAGSYSGANVLTFGAGSRLTVL.